This T cell receptor beta chain was sequenced in a study of cytomegalovirus exposure and HLA in healthy donors. Study context: Unique TCR beta sequences numbering about 100 million came from roughly 180 million T cells in an earlier analysis.

This clone showed up just once. Its antigen remains unknown. 13 Jbeta primers and 60 Vbeta primers were used for the PCR. In the source study's methods: An analysis performed later counted roughly 80 million unique TCR beta chains (roughly 9.9 million of them shared). Method: immunoSEQ multiplex PCR; TCRdb's copy keeps in-frame clones and lacks some. D and trimming were read from the DNA, whereas the V and J calls and clone size are those reported in that table. In the table there are fewer than 200,000 clones, about 9.4% of which are singletons. Study conclusions and caveats: It has been reported that TCR beta sequences accurately predicted the HLA-A and HLA-B alleles of most subjects. Segments of the TCR beta V type were, in most cases, productive about 87% or about 30% of the time in an earlier analysis.

The CDR3 is 14 amino acids. V dropped 4 bases and J dropped 5; count of bases not matched to a gene: 7. Germline CDR1 and CDR2: SGHDN and FVKESK. Sequencing used PBMCs. J is TRBJ1-1 and V is TRBV14; 7 nucleotides align to TRBD1. The receptor was derived from a woman under 40 in good health and CMV-seropositive. CDR3 nucleotides: TGTGCCAGCAGCCGGTTAGGGGGCACGACTGAAGCTTTCTTT. Its protein is CASSRLGGTTEAFF.